Listed below are T cell receptor beta chains from one sample, sequenced in a study of blood T cell repertoires in COVID-19. The repertoire was sequenced with immunoSEQ multiplex PCR; TCRdb's copy has only in-frame clones and lacks some. The repertoire holds 150,000 to 200,000 clones, 77% seen once, with approximately 3% in the top ten. Sample: peripheral blood. The receptors shown here come from a man between 65 and 79 years old with acute or convalescent COVID-19. Each CDR3 is given with its conserved first and last residue. The D gene is left open where the match is weak. Clone size is shown for a subset of rows, as once, few, many or a class of expanded clone.

.	TRBV5-6	16	TRBJ2-7	TRBD2	CASSPGGWELPYEQYF	TGTGCCAGCAGCCCCGGGGGGTGGGAGCTACCCTACGAGCAGTACTTC
.	TRBV5-5	16	TRBJ2-7	TRBD1	CASSLSGTGRSYEQYF	TGTGCCAGCAGCTTGAGTGGGACAGGACGGAGCTACGAGCAGTACTTC
.	TRBV4-1	13	TRBJ1-2	.	CASSQDSGYGYTF	TGCGCCAGCAGCCAAGATTCGGGGTATGGCTACACCTTC
.	TRBV7-8	15	TRBJ2-3	TRBD1	CASSSRGQHTDTQYF	TGTGCCAGCAGCTCCAGGGGACAGCACACAGATACGCAGTATTTT
once	TRBV5-5	15	TRBJ2-5	TRBD1	CASHWTGGVGETQYF	TGTGCCAGCCATTGGACAGGGGGCGTCGGGGAGACCCAGTACTTC
.	TRBV10-1	15	TRBJ1-1	TRBD1	CASSDPGQGPPEAFF	TGCGCCAGCAGTGATCCGGGACAGGGGCCCCCTGAAGCTTTCTTT
.	TRBV7-9	14	TRBJ2-1	TRBD2	CASSPGTSNNEQFF	TGTGCCAGCAGCCCCGGGACTAGTAACAATGAGCAGTTCTTC
.	TRBV6-4	13	TRBJ2-3	.	CASSEAGTDTQYF	TGTGCCAGCAGTGAAGCAGGGACAGATACGCAGTATTTT
.	TRBV6-2/TRBV6-3	16	TRBJ2-6	.	CASSYGLSSGANVLTF	TGTGCCAGCAGTTACGGGCTGAGCTCTGGGGCCAACGTCCTGACTTTC
.	TRBV27	15	TRBJ2-2	TRBD1	CASRTGTGVDGELFF	TGTGCCAGCAGAACCGGGACAGGGGTTGACGGGGAGCTGTTTTTT